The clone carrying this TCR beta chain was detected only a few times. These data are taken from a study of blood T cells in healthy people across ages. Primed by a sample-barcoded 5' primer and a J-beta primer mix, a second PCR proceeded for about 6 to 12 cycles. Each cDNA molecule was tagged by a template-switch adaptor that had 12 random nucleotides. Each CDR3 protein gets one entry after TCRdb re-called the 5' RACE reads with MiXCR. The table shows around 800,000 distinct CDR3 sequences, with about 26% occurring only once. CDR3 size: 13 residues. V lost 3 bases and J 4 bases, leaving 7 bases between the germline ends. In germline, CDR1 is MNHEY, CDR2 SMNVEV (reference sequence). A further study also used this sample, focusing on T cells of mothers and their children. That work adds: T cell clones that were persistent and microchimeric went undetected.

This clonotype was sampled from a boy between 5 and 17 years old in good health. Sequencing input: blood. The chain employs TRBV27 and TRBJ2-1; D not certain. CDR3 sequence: CASSFGSYNEQFF. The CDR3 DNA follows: TGTGCCAGCAGTTTCGGGTCTTACAATGAGCAGTTCTTC.